This record concerns one TCR beta chain sequence. The antigen is not known. TCRdb's copy holds only in-frame clones and misses some; the assay was immunoSEQ multiplex PCR. Among under 300,000 clones listed, 87% were seen once. This specimen comes from a study of Ad26.COV2.S vaccination and SARS-CoV-2 variants. Treatment meaning: approximately 18 received Ad26.COV2.S at low or high dose, single or two shots; 5 received placebo; per-sample allocation not given. Day 63 following the first vaccine or placebo injection was when the samples were taken. Study-wide results and caveats: Vaccine and placebo recipients had comparable breadth of non-spike TCRs. Following vaccination, spike-specific CD8+ and CD4+ T cell responses reportedly exhibited substantial breadth.

This sequence was found in a person between 18 and 59 years old who received the Ad26.COV2.S COVID-19 vaccine or a placebo. Source: peripheral blood, taken in a trial of Ad26.COV2.S vaccine versus placebo.

CDR3 sequence: CASSYWREGNNEQFF. Here the CDR3 DNA reads TGTGCCAGCAGTTACTGGCGGGAGGGCAATAATGAGCAGTTCTTC. This sequence joins TRBV6-5 and TRBJ2-1; 9 bases match TRBD2. The germline CDR1 and CDR2 sequences are MNHEY and SVGAGI. This CDR3 comprises 15 residues. J was trimmed by 7 bases and V by 1 base; bases with no gene match: 5.